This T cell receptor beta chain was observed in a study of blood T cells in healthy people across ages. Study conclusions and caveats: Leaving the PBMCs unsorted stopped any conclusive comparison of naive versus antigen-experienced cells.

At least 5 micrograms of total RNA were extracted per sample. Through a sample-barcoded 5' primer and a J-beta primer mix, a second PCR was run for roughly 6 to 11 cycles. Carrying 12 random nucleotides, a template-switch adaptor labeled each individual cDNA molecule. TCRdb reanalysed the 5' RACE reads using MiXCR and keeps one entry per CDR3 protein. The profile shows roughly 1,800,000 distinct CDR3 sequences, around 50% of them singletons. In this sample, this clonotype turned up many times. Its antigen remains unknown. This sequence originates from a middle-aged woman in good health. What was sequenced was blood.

CDR3 in DNA: TGCAGTGCTAGGGACAGGGGAGGGACAGATACGCAGTATTTT. Translation: CSARDRGGTDTQYF. The chain joins TRBV20-1 to TRBJ2-3, with 9 bases aligning to TRBD1. Germline-derived CDR1 and CDR2 are DFQATT and SNEGSKA (reference sequence). The CDR3 is 14 amino acids. J lost 3 bases, V lost 3 bases, and 4 bases had no gene match.